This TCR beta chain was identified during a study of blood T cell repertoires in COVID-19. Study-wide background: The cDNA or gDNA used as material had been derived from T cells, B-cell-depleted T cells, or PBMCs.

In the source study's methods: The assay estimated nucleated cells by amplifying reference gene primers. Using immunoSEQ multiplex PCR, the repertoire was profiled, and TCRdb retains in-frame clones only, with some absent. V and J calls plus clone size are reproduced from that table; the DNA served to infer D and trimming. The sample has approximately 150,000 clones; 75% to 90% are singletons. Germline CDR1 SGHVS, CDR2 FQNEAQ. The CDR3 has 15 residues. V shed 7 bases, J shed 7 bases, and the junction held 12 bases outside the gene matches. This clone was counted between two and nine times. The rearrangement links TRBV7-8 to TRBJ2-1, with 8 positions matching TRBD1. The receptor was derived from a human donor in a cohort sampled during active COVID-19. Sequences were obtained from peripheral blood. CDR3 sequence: CASTLTGTGGNEQFF. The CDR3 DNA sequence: TGTGCCAGCACCCTTACCGGGACAGGAGGGAATGAGCAGTTCTTC. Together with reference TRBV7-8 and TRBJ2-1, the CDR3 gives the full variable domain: GAGVSQSPRYKVAKRGQDVALRCDPISGHVSLFWYQQALGQGPEFLTYFQNEAQLDKSGLPSDRFFAERPEGSVSTLKIQRTQQEDSAVYLCASTLTGTGGNEQFFGPGTRLTVL.